The T cell receptor beta chain described here comes from a study of blood T cells in healthy people across ages (dated by TCRdb to the mid-2010s). In the study overall: In model experiments, template switching captured about one uniquely barcoded TCR beta cDNA molecule for every two T cells. Using deep sequencing normalized with unique cDNA molecular identifiers, the study measured how TCR beta repertoire diversity changes with age. Four age groups were formed from the donors: young (average around 15 years), middle-aged (approximately 40), aged (about 62) and long-lived (about 80). Using the same blood draw, the study looked at two additional independent replicas of 1 million unique cDNA reads for two donors, one aged 18 to 30 and the other aged 80 or older.

According to the germline V gene, CDR1 reads KGHDR and CDR2 reads SFDVKD. Trimming costs V 11 bases and J 6 bases, and their ends lie 2 bases apart. From the cysteine up to the phenylalanine, the CDR3 has a length of 8 residues. CDR3 DNA only is kept here, 24 bases in frame from base 1. Receptor libraries were prepared by 5' RACE. The reads were generated on an Illumina HiSeq 2500. A second about 7 to 11 cycle PCR used a sample-barcoded 5' primer and a J-beta primer mix. A unique molecular identifier was introduced onto each TCR beta cDNA molecule by a template-switch 5' adaptor carrying 12 random nucleotides. Each sample yielded at least 2.5 million CDR3-containing paired-end reads. First-strand cDNA synthesis was performed from all RNA using the Mint cDNA synthesis kit, with priming by a TRBC-specific oligonucleotide. Following uracil-DNA glycosylase treatment, a first 18-cycle PCR with universal primers M1SS and BC2_uni_R was performed on all cDNA. The study's own analysis went as follows. For normalization, 1 million high-quality reads were randomly selected from each sample, with every read carrying a distinct molecular identifier. Reads with shared molecular identifiers were discarded instead of being binned into consensus sequences. MiTCR, run with a Q25 quality threshold and the strictest error-elimination algorithm, handled CDR3 identification, clonotype clustering and error correction. A nonparametric unseen species model with Euler transformation was used to estimate lower-bound total TCR beta diversity. The public reads were run again by TCRdb, first through fastp at Q25 and then through MiXCR, and only productive beta chains were kept. Rows are unified per CDR3 protein, each entry keeping the most common DNA and genes. The V and J calls and clone size are TCRdb's, not the authors'. For this sample there are about 560,000 distinct CDR3 sequences; 25% to 35% appear just once. Approximately 3.3% of the sample goes to the ten largest clones.

Systemically healthy Caucasian individuals from Russia, roughly 40 in total and aged about 6 to 95 years, were included as donors. Each donor gave ten milliliters of peripheral blood, collected into EDTA-treated Vacutainer tubes. Ficoll-Paque density-gradient centrifugation was used to isolate PBMCs, with at least 6.5 million per sample. Total RNA was extracted from PBMCs with Trizol reagent, with at least 6 micrograms obtained per sample. For every donor, flow cytometry on a PBMC aliquot measured the percentage of naive CD45RAhigh/CD27high T cells. The full study reports these points: Because profiling used bulk unsorted PBMCs, naive and antigen-experienced compartments could not be compared conclusively. The CMV infection status of donors was not known, potentially confounding age-related changes in expanded clonotypes. Observed TCR beta diversity correlated strongly with the percentage of naive T cells measured by flow cytometry. The long-lived group showed more naive CD4+ T cells, fewer expanded clones and increased TCR diversity than the aged group, suggesting age selection. As age increased, observed TCR beta diversity per million T cells dropped in a roughly linear way, and a significant reduction was already evident by age about 40. Total diversity estimates from one million sequenced T cells were considered lower bounds and underestimates.

This clonotype came up many times. No antigen is known for it. Base qualities are not provided; no much larger clone lies one nucleotide away. Another study also made use of these data, one on T cells of mothers and their children. From the second report: The donors were nine systemically healthy Caucasian individuals, made up of three mothers and their six children. cDNA synthesis consumed the entire amount of extracted RNA, loaded at about 1.6 ug RNA in each 15 ul reaction. In the second PCR, the M1S primer introduced both the sample barcodes and 2-4 random nucleotides. More than 9 million TCR beta CDR3 reads were obtained from each mother, and roughly 3 million reads were obtained from each child. In both related and unrelated pairs, thymic selection shapes the output of TCR recombination in a similar way, with inherited differences having only a minor effect. Normalized repertoire overlap was always found to be slightly, but never significantly, higher in related mother-child pairs than in unrelated mother-child pairs. Persistent microchimeric T cell clones were not detected, at a sensitivity of 95 to 100 clones per million clonotypes. To look for features that set related mother-child pairs apart from unrelated individuals, the researchers ran deep NGS to compare the TCR beta repertoires of mothers and children. The mean age was roughly 44 +/- 4 years for the mothers and approximately 11 +/- 4 years for the children. Libraries were sequenced on Illumina HiSeq 2000 with 100+100 nt paired-end reads after adapter ligation with NEBNext reagents. To prevent cross-contamination, the mother and child libraries were prepared one month apart and sequenced in separate runs. Each donor had between 500,000 and 2,000,000 distinct TCR beta clonotypes identified. Naive TCR beta clonotypes were estimated from low-frequency clonotypes matched to each donor's FACS-determined naive share, without sorting.

Input material: blood. The chain couples TRBV24-1 to TRBJ2-3, with no confidently assigned D gene. This receptor was obtained from a boy aged 2 to 9 in good health. The DNA is TGTGCCAAGGATACGCAGTATTTT. Translated, it reads CAKDTQYF.